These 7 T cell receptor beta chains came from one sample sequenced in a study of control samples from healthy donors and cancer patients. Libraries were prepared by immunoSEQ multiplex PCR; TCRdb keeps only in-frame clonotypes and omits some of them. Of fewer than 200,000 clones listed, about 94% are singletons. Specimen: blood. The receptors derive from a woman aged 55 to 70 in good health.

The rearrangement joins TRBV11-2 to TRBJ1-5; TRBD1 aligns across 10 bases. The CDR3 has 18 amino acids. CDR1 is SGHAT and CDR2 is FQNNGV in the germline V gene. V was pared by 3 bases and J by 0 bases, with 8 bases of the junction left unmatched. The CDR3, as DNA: TGTGCCAGCAGCTTCCCGGGACAGGGGATTAATAGCAATCAGCCCCAGCATTTT. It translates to CASSFPGQGINSNQPQHF.

In nucleotides, the CDR3 is TGTGCCAGCAGTGACGTCGACGGGGGAGGGAATTCACCCCTCCACTTT. Translation: CASSDVDGGGNSPLHF. The gene calls are TRBV6-1 and TRBJ1-6; D might be TRBD1 (5 bases). Trimming removed 3 bases at V and 7 bases at J, with 16 bases between. From germline, CDR1 is MNHNS and CDR2 SASEGT. CDR3 length: 16 residues.

CDR3 nucleotide sequence: TGTGCCAGCAGCTTTTTAGTGGGACAAGAGACCCAGTACTTC. Translating gives CASSFLVGQETQYF. The V gene is TRBV5-5, the J gene TRBJ2-5, with D hard to call. The V gene lost 2 bases and the J gene lost 2 bases, with 10 bases spanning the gap. The germline V gene encodes CDR1 SGHKS and CDR2 YYEKEE (reference sequence). The CDR3 length is 14 residues.

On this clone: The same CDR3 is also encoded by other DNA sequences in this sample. The CDR3 DNA is TGTGCCAGTAGTATAGTGGGGGGGCGGGGTGAAGCTTTCTTT. It codes for CASSIVGGRGEAFF. The chain has TRBV19 and TRBJ1-1; perhaps TRBD1 as D (6 bases). The V gene's germline CDR1 is LNHDA and CDR2 SQIVND (reference sequence). V was clipped by 1 base and J by 7 bases, with 13 bases between them. This CDR3 is built from 14 residues.

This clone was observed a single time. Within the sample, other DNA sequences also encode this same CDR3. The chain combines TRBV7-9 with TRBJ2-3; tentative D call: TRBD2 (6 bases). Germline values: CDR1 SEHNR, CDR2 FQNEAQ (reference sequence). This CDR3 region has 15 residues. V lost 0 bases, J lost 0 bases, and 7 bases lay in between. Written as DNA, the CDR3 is TGTGCCAGCAGCTTAGCGGGGACTAGCACAGATACGCAGTATTTT. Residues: CASSLAGTSTDTQYF.

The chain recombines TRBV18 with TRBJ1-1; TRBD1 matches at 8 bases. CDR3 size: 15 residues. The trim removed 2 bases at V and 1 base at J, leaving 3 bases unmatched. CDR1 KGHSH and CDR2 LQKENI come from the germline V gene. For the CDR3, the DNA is TGTGCCAGCTCACCAGGCAGGGGGCAGAACACTGAAGCTTTCTTT. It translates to CASSPGRGQNTEAFF.

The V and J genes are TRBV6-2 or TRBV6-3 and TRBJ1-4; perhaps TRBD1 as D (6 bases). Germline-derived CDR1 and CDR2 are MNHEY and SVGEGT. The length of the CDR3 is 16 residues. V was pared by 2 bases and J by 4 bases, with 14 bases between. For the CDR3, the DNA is TGTGCCAGCAGTTACCAGGGGACGCGGAATAATGAAAAACTGTTTTTT. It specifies CASSYQGTRNNEKLFF.